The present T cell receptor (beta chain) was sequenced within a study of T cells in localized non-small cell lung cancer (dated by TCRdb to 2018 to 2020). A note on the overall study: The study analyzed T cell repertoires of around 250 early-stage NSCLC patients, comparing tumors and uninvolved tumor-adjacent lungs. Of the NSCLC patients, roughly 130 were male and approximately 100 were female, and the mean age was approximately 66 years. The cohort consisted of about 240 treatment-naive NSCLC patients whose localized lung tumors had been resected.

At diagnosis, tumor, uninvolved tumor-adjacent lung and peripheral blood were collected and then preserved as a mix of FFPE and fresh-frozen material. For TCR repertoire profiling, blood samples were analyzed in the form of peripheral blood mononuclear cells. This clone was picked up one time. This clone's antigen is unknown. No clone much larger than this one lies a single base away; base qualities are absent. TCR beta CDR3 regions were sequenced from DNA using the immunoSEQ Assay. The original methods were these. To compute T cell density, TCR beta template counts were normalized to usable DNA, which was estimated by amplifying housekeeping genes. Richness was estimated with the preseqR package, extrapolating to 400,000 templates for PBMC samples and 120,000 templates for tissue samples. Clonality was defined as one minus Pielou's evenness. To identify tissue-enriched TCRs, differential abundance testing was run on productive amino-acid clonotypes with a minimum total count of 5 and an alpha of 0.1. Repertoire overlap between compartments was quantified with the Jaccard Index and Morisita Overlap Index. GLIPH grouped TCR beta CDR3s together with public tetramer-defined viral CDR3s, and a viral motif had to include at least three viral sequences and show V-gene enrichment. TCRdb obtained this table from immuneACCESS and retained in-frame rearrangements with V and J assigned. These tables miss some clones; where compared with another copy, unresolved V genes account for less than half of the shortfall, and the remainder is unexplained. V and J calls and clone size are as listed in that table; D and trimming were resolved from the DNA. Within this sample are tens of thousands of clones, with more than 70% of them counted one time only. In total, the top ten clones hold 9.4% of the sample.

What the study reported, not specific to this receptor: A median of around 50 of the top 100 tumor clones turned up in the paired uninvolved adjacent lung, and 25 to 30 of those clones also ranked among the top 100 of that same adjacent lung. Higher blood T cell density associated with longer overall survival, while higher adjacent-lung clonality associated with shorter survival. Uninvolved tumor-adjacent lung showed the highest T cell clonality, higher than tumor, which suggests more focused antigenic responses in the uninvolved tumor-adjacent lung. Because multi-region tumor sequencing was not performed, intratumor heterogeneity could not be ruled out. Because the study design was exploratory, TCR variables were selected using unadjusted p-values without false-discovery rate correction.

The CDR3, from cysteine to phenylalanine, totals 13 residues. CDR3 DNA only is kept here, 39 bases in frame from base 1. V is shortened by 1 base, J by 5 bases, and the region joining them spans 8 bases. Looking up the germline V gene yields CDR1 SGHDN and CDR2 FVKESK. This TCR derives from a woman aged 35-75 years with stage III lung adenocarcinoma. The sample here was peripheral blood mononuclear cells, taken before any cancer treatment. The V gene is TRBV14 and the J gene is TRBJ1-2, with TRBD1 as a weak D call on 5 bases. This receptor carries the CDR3 CASSQVGRYGYTF. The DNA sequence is TGTGCCAGCAGCCAAGTGGGGCGGTATGGCTACACCTTC.